A single sample gave rise to the 5 T cell receptor beta chains below, sequenced in a study of cytomegalovirus exposure and HLA in healthy donors. A multiplex PCR was run with 60 Vbeta primers and 13 Jbeta primers. Generated by immunoSEQ multiplex PCR, the TCRdb table keeps only in-frame clones and is missing some. The table shows some 130,000 clones, with approximately 82% occurring only once. The sequenced material came from PBMCs. These receptors came from a female donor in good health and CMV-seronegative.

This clone was observed a few times. V and J are TRBV4-3 and TRBJ2-7; TRBD1 agrees at 7 bases. The CDR3 runs to 16 residues. Germline values: CDR1 LGHNA, CDR2 YSLEER. V trimming: 3 bases; J trimming: 0 bases; junction bases outside the gene matches: 8. For the CDR3, the DNA is TGCGCCAGCAGCCAGGACAGGCGTGGGAGCTCCTACGAGCAGTACTTC. Its protein is CASSQDRRGSSYEQYF.

This chain links TRBV5-1 with TRBJ2-1; 8 bases fit TRBD2. The CDR3 extends over 13 amino acids. Losses at the gene ends were 5 bases for V and 8 bases for J; bases not matched to a gene: 6. The V gene's germline CDR1 is SGHRS and CDR2 YFSETQ. The CDR3 sequence: CASRAGVGDEQFF. CDR3 nucleotide sequence: TGCGCCAGCAGAGCGGGAGTTGGAGATGAGCAGTTCTTC.

The chain carries TRBV28 and TRBJ1-5; D remains ambiguous. Germline V lookup: CDR1 MDHEN, CDR2 SYDVKM. V lost 3 bases to trimming and J lost 4 bases, with 19 bases between them. The CDR3 contains 17 residues. CDR3 in DNA: TGTGCCAGCAGTTTTATGAGGGCCCCCCTTGGAAATCAGCCCCAGCATTTT. The encoded protein is CASSFMRAPLGNQPQHF.

This chain's CDR3 is CASSLGRLNQPQHF. The CDR3 DNA reads as TGTGCCAGCAGCTTAGGCAGGCTCAATCAGCCCCAGCATTTT. This chain links TRBV7-2 with TRBJ1-5; D remains ambiguous. The CDR3 sequence is 14 residues long. Trimming cost V 1 base and J 3 bases, with 7 bases left between them. Germline-derived CDR1 and CDR2 are SGHTA and FQGNSA.

This clone was recorded once. The chain employs TRBV28 and TRBJ2-5; D is perhaps TRBD1 (5 bases). The V end was cut by 6 bases, the J end by 0 bases, with 8 bases between. The CDR3 runs to 13 residues. Germline V gene lookup returns CDR1 MDHEN and CDR2 SYDVKM. The CDR3: CASSKDNQETQYF. Written as DNA, the CDR3 is TGTGCCAGCAGCAAGGACAACCAAGAGACCCAGTACTTC.